Sequencing of this TCR beta chain was carried out in a study of blood T cell repertoires in COVID-19. About the study: Samples of COVID-19 (acute and convalescent) were obtained from the United States, Italy and Spain.

V lost 2 bases, J lost 7 bases, and 8 bases lay in between. This CDR3 region has 13 residues. In germline, CDR1 is MNHNS, CDR2 SASEGT. In the source study's methods: Reference gene primer amplification gave estimated nucleated cell counts. Assay used: immunoSEQ multiplex PCR; TCRdb lists only in-frame clones, some missing. For V, J and clone size, that table is used; D and trimming come from the DNA. The repertoire holds fewer than 250,000 clones, with roughly nine tenths as singletons. The rearrangement uses TRBV6-1 and TRBJ1-4; D may be TRBD1 (5 bases). This TCR was sampled from a woman aged 55-69 years who had recovered from COVID-19. Sequences were obtained from peripheral blood. DNA for the CDR3: TGTGCCAGCAGTGAAAGGGGCTTTGAAAAACTGTTTTTT. Translation: CASSERGFEKLFF.